The rows below give T cell receptor beta chains drawn from one sample of a study of CD8+ T cells in alopecia areata. TCRdb's table, derived via immunoSEQ multiplex PCR, lists solely in-frame clones and lacks some. The sample has 90,000 to 150,000 clones; around 56% are singletons. The sample here was CD4+ T cells sorted from blood, taken at week 4, from a patient treated with tofacitinib. Receptors were obtained from a human donor with alopecia areata. The CDR3 runs from the conserved cysteine through the conserved F or W. The order of the fields is clone size, CDR3 length, V gene, D gene, J gene, CDR3 DNA, CDR3 protein. A D gene is named only where the DNA matches it firmly. Clone size appears in some rows only: once, few, many, or a class for an expanded clone.

NA	14	TRBV29-1	TRBD2	TRBJ2-1	TGCAGCGTCCCGATGACTAGCGGTCGCAGTGAGCAGTTCTTC	CSVPMTSGRSEQFF
NA	13	TRBV12-5	NA	TRBJ2-5	TGTGCTAGTGGTTTGGCGGACGGGGAGACCCAGTACTTC	CASGLADGETQYF
NA	12	TRBV29-1	NA	TRBJ1-1	TGCAGCGTTGAATTTGGCAACACTGAAGCTTTCTTT	CSVEFGNTEAFF
NA	12	TRBV29-1	NA	TRBJ1-1	TGCAGCTCAAGGACGGAGAACACTGAAGCTTTCTTT	CSSRTENTEAFF
NA	15	TRBV29-1	NA	TRBJ2-6	TGCAGCGTTGAAGGCAGCAGCTCTGGGGCCAACGTCCTGACTTTC	CSVEGSSSGANVLTF
NA	16	TRBV6-5	NA	TRBJ1-3	TGTGCCAGCAGTTACTCGTACGGGACGAGGGGAAACACCATATATTTT	CASSYSYGTRGNTIYF
NA	11	TRBV25-1	NA	TRBJ2-3	TGTGCCAGCAGTGTAGCAGATACGCAGTATTTT	CASSVADTQYF
few	15	TRBV19	NA	TRBJ1-1	TGTGCCAGTAGTATTTTTTTCGGACAGTACACTGAAGCTTTCTTT	CASSIFFGQYTEAFF
NA	14	TRBV6-6	NA	TRBJ1-2	TGTGCCAGCAGTCTGCAAGCAGGGAGCTATGGCTACACCTTC	CASSLQAGSYGYTF
NA	17	TRBV15	TRBD1	TRBJ2-7	TGTGCCACCAGCAGTGAACCCGGGACAGGGAGCTCCTACGAGCAGTACTTC	CATSSEPGTGSSYEQYF
few	15	TRBV29-1	TRBD1	TRBJ1-1	TGCAGCGCCTGGGACAGGGGGCGCCGGGGCACTGAAGCTTTCTTT	CSAWDRGRRGTEAFF
NA	14	TRBV6-6	NA	TRBJ2-3	TGTGCCAGCACTCCAGCGGCTAGCACAGATACGCAGTATTTT	CASTPAASTDTQYF
NA	14	TRBV5-6	NA	TRBJ1-5	TGTGCCAGCGGTCGCAGCTTTAGCAATCAGCCCCAGCATTTT	CASGRSFSNQPQHF
NA	13	TRBV30	NA	TRBJ2-3	TGTGCCTGGGGACTAAAGAACACAGATACGCAGTATTTT	CAWGLKNTDTQYF
once	11	TRBV11-1	NA	TRBJ2-5	TGTGCCAGCAGCACACAAGAGACCCAGTACTTC	CASSTQETQYF
once	12	TRBV18	NA	TRBJ2-7	TGTGCCAGCTCACCAGATCAGGCCGAGCAGTACTTC	CASSPDQAEQYF
NA	17	TRBV14	NA	TRBJ1-2	TGTGCCAGCAGCCAAGATGGGTTACGGCAGGCTAACTATGGCTACACCTTC	CASSQDGLRQANYGYTF
few	16	TRBV9	TRBD2	TRBJ2-5	TGTGCCAGCAGCCCCGGTAAACTAGCGGGAGTAGAGACCCAGTACTTC	CASSPGKLAGVETQYF
few	13	TRBV28	NA	TRBJ2-2	TGTGCCAGCAGGGCGGCGAACACCGGGGAGCTGTTTTTT	CASRAANTGELFF
NA	17	TRBV9	TRBD1	TRBJ1-2	TGTGCCAGCAGCTCCGTAACTTATGGACAGGCGACCTATGGCTACACCTTC	CASSSVTYGQATYGYTF
NA	16	TRBV5-1	TRBD1	TRBJ2-3	TGCGCCAGCAGTCCAGCGGACAGGGGAGGCACAGATACGCAGTATTTT	CASSPADRGGTDTQYF
once	13	TRBV6-5	NA	TRBJ2-4	TGTGCCAGCACTTCCCTTCAACAAAACATTCAGTACTTC	CASTSLQQNIQYF